One TCR beta chain is described in this entry. Its antigen is unknown. Original handling: Sequence data from immunoSEQ were junction-only and lacked quality scores; consequently, filtering differed. Produced via immunoSEQ multiplex PCR; TCRdb's table is partial and in-frame only. V and J calls plus clone size are reproduced from that table; the DNA served to infer D and trimming. The data hold hundreds of thousands of clones, with around 74% observed a single time. These data come from a study of shared clonotypes between healthy human individuals. The study's findings and limits: Naive CD4 clonotype sharing across several donors was about 5%.

Sequenced sample: memory CD4+ T cells sorted from blood. Subset denoted: CD45RA-negative fraction. The sequence was collected from a woman between 25 and 40 years old in good health.

The CDR3 is CASSHTIQGIRGYTF. In nucleotides, the CDR3 is TGTGCCAGCAGCCACACGATCCAGGGAATTCGGGGCTACACCTTC. The chain joins TRBV16 to TRBJ1-2; D is perhaps TRBD1 (5 bases). There are 15 residues in the CDR3. CDR1 is KGHSY, CDR2 FQNENV, per germline. V was clipped by 3 bases and J by 8 bases, with 19 bases between them.